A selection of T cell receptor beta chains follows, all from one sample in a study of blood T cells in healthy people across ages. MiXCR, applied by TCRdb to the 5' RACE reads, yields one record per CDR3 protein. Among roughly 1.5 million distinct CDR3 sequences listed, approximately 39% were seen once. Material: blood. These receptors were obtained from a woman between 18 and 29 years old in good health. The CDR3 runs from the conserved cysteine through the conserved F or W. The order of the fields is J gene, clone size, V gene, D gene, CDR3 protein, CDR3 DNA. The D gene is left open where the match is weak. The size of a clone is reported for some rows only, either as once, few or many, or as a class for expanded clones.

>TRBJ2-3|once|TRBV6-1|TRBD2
CASMWTSGDFTDTQYF
TGTGCCAGCATGTGGACTAGCGGGGACTTTACAGATACGCAGTATTTT
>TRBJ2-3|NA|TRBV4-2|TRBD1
CASSQRQGGADTQYF
TGTGCCAGCAGCCAGCGACAGGGCGGCGCAGATACGCAGTATTTT
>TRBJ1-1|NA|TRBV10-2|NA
CASSYANGAAFF
TGCGCCAGCAGTTACGCGAACGGAGCAGCTTTCTTT
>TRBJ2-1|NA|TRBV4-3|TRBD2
CASSPGLASGSYNEQFF
TGCGCCAGCAGCCCAGGCTTAGCTAGCGGGAGCTACAATGAGCAGTTCTTC
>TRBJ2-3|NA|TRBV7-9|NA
CASSVGYPDTQYF
TGTGCCAGCAGCGTGGGGTACCCAGATACGCAGTATTTT
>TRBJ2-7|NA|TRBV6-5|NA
CASSYQGQFIYEQYF
TGTGCCAGCAGTTACCAGGGGCAATTTATCTACGAGCAGTACTTC
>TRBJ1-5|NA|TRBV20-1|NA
CSARDPGNQPRHF
TGCAGTGCTAGAGACCCGGGGAATCAGCCCCGGCATTTT
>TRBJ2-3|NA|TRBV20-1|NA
CSARGGQSNTDTQYF
TGCAGTGCTAGGGGAGGACAGTCCAACACAGATACGCAGTATTTT
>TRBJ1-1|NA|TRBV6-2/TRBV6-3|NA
CASSYRPAGYTEAFF
TGTGCCAGCAGTTACAGGCCCGCAGGTTACACTGAAGCTTTCTTT
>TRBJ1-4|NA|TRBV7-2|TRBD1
CASSLATGPGLGKLFF
TGTGCCAGCAGCTTAGCGACAGGGCCAGGGCTCGGAAAACTGTTTTTT
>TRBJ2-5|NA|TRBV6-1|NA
CASSETFSNEQYF
TGTGCCAGCAGTGAAACTTTCTCCAATGAGCAGTACTTC
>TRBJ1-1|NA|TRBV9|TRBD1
CASSLRNRGSNTEAFF
TGTGCCAGCAGCCTCCGGAACAGGGGATCGAACACTGAAGCTTTCTTT
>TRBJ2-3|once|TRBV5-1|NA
CASRRPSAGDTQYF
TGCGCCAGCAGACGCCCTAGCGCTGGAGATACGCAGTATTTT
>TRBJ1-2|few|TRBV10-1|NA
CASSEVYGYTF
TGCGCCAGCAGTGAAGTCTATGGCTACACCTTC
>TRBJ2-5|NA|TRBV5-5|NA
CASSSDWVQYF
TGTGCCAGCAGCTCCGACTGGGTCCAGTACTTC
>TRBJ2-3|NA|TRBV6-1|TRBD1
CASRHRTGGIDTQYF
TGTGCCAGCAGACACCGGACAGGGGGGATAGATACGCAGTATTTT
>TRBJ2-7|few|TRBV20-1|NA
CSAREQASYEQYF
TGCAGTGCTAGAGAACAGGCTTCCTACGAGCAGTACTTC
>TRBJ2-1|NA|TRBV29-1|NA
CSVVGVPGYNEQFF
TGCAGCGTTGTTGGGGTGCCGGGCTACAATGAGCAGTTCTTC
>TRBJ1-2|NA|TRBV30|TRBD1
CAWSETGGYGYTF
TGTGCCTGGAGTGAAACAGGGGGCTATGGCTACACCTTC
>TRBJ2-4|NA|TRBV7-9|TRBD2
CASSFSGARNIQYF
TGTGCCAGCAGCTTCAGCGGGGCTCGAAACATTCAGTACTTC
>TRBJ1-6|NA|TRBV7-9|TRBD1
CASSLVEGAGSPLHF
TGTGCCAGCAGCTTAGTTGAGGGGGCTGGATCACCCCTCCACTTT
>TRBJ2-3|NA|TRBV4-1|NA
CASSQTGQADTQYF
TGCGCCAGCAGCCAAACAGGACAAGCAGATACGCAGTATTTT
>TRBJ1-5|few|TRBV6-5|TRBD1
CASSYTGANQPQHF
TGTGCCAGCAGCTATACAGGGGCTAATCAGCCCCAGCATTTT
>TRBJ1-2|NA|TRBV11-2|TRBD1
CASRGWDRGQYGYTF
TGTGCCAGCAGAGGCTGGGACAGGGGGCAATATGGCTACACCTTC
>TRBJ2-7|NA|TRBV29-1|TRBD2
CSVETSGRVYEQYF
TGCAGCGTTGAGACTAGCGGGAGGGTTTACGAGCAGTACTTC
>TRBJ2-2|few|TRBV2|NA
CASSRHTGELFF
TGTGCCAGCAGTAGACACACCGGGGAGCTGTTTTTT
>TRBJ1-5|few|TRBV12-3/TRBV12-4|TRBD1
CASSPGGAQPQHF
TGTGCCAGCAGTCCAGGGGGGGCTCAGCCCCAGCATTTT
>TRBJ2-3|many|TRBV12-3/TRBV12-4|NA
CASSFKASESTDTQYF
TGTGCCAGCAGTTTTAAGGCTAGCGAAAGCACAGATACGCAGTATTTT
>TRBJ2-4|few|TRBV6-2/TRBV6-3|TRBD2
CASSYSSGIAKNIQYF
TGTGCCAGCAGTTATTCTAGCGGGATAGCCAAAAACATTCAGTACTTC
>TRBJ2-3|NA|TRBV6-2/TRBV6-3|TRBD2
CASSQAGVFTDTQYF
TGTGCCAGCAGCCAAGCGGGAGTGTTCACAGATACGCAGTATTTT
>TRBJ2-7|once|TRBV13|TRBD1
CASSRYRGPYNEQYF
TGTGCCAGCAGCCGGTACAGGGGTCCCTACAATGAGCAGTACTTC
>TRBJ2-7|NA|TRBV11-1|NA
CASSSSRITLSYNEQYF
TGTGCCAGCAGCTCCTCCCGAATAACCCTCTCCTACAATGAGCAGTACTTC